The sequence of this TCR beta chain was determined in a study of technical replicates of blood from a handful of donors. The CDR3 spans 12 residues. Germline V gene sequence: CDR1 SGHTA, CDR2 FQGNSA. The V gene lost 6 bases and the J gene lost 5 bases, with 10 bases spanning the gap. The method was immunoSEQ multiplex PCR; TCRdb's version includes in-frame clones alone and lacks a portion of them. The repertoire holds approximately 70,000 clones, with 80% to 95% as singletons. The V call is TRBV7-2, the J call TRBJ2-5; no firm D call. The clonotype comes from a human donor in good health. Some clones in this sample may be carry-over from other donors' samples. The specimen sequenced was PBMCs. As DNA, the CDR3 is TGTGCCAGCAGTCAATACTCGGAGACCCAGTACTTC. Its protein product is CASSQYSETQYF.